These 20 T cell receptor beta chains were all obtained from the same sample, sequenced in a study of blood T cell repertoires in COVID-19. TCRdb's table, derived via immunoSEQ multiplex PCR, lists solely in-frame clones and lacks some. The sample shows about 180,000 clones, 84% of them seen only once. Sequencing used peripheral blood. The receptors come from a human donor in a cohort sampled during active COVID-19.

As DNA, the CDR3 is TGTGCCAGCAGCTTGGGACAGGACACTGAAGCTTTCTTT. Protein sequence: CASSLGQDTEAFF. The V gene is TRBV13, the J gene TRBJ1-1, with 8 nucleotides matching TRBD1. Germline CDR1 and CDR2: PRHDT and FYEKMQ (reference sequence). CDR3 length: 13 amino acids. With V trimmed by 3 bases and J by 3 bases, 0 bases remained unmatched.

The gene calls are TRBV7-8 and TRBJ2-7, with D maybe TRBD1 (6 bases). Germline-derived CDR1 and CDR2 are SGHVS and FQNEAQ. The CDR3 spans 15 residues. The V and J ends lost 2 bases and 0 bases respectively, with 11 bases between them. For the CDR3, the DNA is TGTGCCAGCAGCTTACCGCAGGGACACTCCTACGAGCAGTACTTC. Encoded protein: CASSLPQGHSYEQYF.

This clone occurred once. The chain has TRBV6-6 and TRBJ2-5, with 7 bases that match TRBD2. Germline CDR1 and CDR2: MNHNY and SVGAGI (reference sequence). This CDR3 is 14 amino acids long. With V trimmed by 2 bases and J by 5 bases, 5 bases remained unmatched. CDR3 loop: CASSYVRGGETQYF. The CDR3 coding sequence is TGTGCCAGCAGTTACGTGCGCGGGGGTGAGACCCAGTACTTC.

The chain recombines TRBV6-5 with TRBJ1-1, with D possibly TRBD1 on 6 matching bases. The CDR3 is 14 amino acids. Per the germline V gene, CDR1 is MNHEY and CDR2 is SVGAGI. V gave up 6 bases and J gave up 5 bases, with 16 bases separating them. The CDR3 region has the DNA TGTGCCAGCAGCCGAACCCAGGGGCAGACTGAAGCTTTCTTT. Protein product: CASSRTQGQTEAFF.

The chain couples TRBV10-2 to TRBJ2-7; TRBD2 aligns across 12 bases. V dropped 6 bases and J dropped 0; count of bases not matched to a gene: 0. Per the germline V gene, CDR1 is WSHSY and CDR2 is SAAADI. CDR3 length equals 14 residues. CDR3 residues: CASRLAGGSYEQYF. DNA for the CDR3: TGCGCCAGCAGACTAGCGGGGGGCTCCTACGAGCAGTACTTC.

J is TRBJ2-7 and V is TRBV27; the D is unclear. Germline V gives CDR1 MNHEY, CDR2 SMNVEV (reference sequence). The CDR3 runs 13 residues. With 5 bases removed from V and 4 bases from J, the gap between germline ends came to 12 bases. This CDR3 reads CASSTTPPYEQYF. CDR3 bases: TGTGCCAGCAGTACTACACCACCTTACGAGCAGTACTTC.

This clone was counted a few times. V is TRBV5-1 and J is TRBJ2-7; TRBD1 matches at 9 bases. CDR1 and CDR2 from the germline V gene are SGHRS and YFSETQ. This CDR3 is 15 amino acids long. Trimming took 3 bases from V and 6 from J; bases not matched to a gene: 10. The CDR3 protein is CASSSWDRVLGEQYF. In DNA, the CDR3 is TGCGCCAGCAGCTCCTGGGACAGGGTATTGGGCGAGCAGTACTTC.

The chain combines TRBV12-3 or TRBV12-4 with TRBJ1-2, with D uncertain. This CDR3 has 13 amino acids. V lost 5 bases to trimming and J lost 3 bases, with 10 bases between them. CDR3 nucleotides: TGTGCCAGCAGTCAAATTGCGGACTATGGCTACACCTTC. Its translation: CASSQIADYGYTF.

The chain couples TRBV7-9 to TRBJ2-7, with 7 nucleotides matching TRBD2. The germline V gene encodes CDR1 SEHNR and CDR2 FQNEAQ (reference sequence). This CDR3 is 12 amino acids long. V lost 6 bases to trimming and J lost 6 bases; unmatched junction nucleotides: 5. The DNA of the CDR3 is TGTGCCAGCAGTAGGGAGGGTAGCGAGCAGTACTTC. This gives the protein CASSREGSEQYF.

V usage is TRBV11-2 and J usage is TRBJ2-1, with TRBD2 matching 14 bases. The CDR3 sequence is 15 residues long. CDR1 SGHAT and CDR2 FQNNGV come from the germline V gene. V lost 4 bases to trimming and J lost 9 bases; unmatched junction nucleotides: 5. CDR3 sequence reads: CASSSKGLAGAEQFF. Written as DNA, the CDR3 is TGTGCCAGCAGCTCCAAGGGACTAGCGGGGGCTGAGCAGTTCTTC.

V gene TRBV20-1 combines with J gene TRBJ1-1, with D perhaps matching TRBD1 (5 bases). With 3 bases removed from V and 2 bases from J, the gap between germline ends came to 19 bases. CDR3 length: 16 residues. Germline-derived CDR1 and CDR2 are DFQATT and SNEGSKA (reference sequence). The CDR3 DNA reads as TGCAGTGCTAGTGCTTATTTGACAGCTAGAAACACTGAAGCTTTCTTT. Its protein product is CSASAYLTARNTEAFF.

The genes are TRBV3-1 (or the pseudogene TRBV3-2) and TRBJ1-2; a weak D match, TRBD1 (5 bases). The ends were cut back, 5 bases at V and 3 bases at J, with 13 bases in the middle. The CDR3 loop spans 14 amino acids. The V gene's germline CDR1 is LGHDT and CDR2 YNNKEL (reference sequence). The CDR3 sequence: CASSGLGGDYGYTF. CDR3 in DNA: TGTGCCAGCAGCGGGTTGGGGGGGGACTATGGCTACACCTTC.

V and J are TRBV24-1 and TRBJ2-1, with D perhaps TRBD2 (7 bases). This CDR3 region has 18 residues. V shed 0 bases and J shed 7 bases, with 21 bases lying between them. Germline V lookup: CDR1 KGHDR, CDR2 SFDVKD. This CDR3 is CATSDLFLGGVWGNEQFF. The CDR3 bases are TGTGCCACCAGTGATTTGTTTTTAGGGGGGGTCTGGGGAAATGAGCAGTTCTTC.

The rearrangement joins TRBV24-1 to TRBJ2-1; 8 bases map to TRBD2. The CDR3 is made up of 16 amino acids. V trimming: 3 bases; J trimming: 4 bases; junction bases outside the gene matches: 7. Per germline, CDR1 KGHDR and CDR2 SFDVKD. CDR3 sequence reads: CATSDGGGPVYNEQFF. In DNA, the CDR3 is TGTGCCACCAGTGATGGCGGGGGGCCGGTATACAATGAGCAGTTCTTC.

The J gene is TRBJ2-1, the V gene TRBV2, with D possibly TRBD1 on 6 matching bases. The V and J ends lost 3 bases and 1 base respectively, with 10 bases between them. Germline CDR1 reads SNHLY; CDR2 reads FYNNEI. The CDR3 sequence is 15 residues long. CDR3 protein: CASSDPGASYNEQFF. CDR3 bases: TGTGCCAGCAGTGACCCAGGGGCATCCTACAATGAGCAGTTCTTC. The full variable domain, completed using reference TRBV2 and TRBJ2-1, is EPEVTQTPSHQVTQMGQEVILRCVPISNHLYFYWYRQILGQKVEFLVSFYNNEISEKSEIFDDQFSVERPDGSNFTLKIRSTKLEDSAMYFCASSDPGASYNEQFFGPGTRLTVL.

The rearrangement uses TRBV3-1 (or the pseudogene TRBV3-2) and TRBJ2-5, with D possibly TRBD1 on 6 matching bases. Germline CDR1 LGHDT, CDR2 YNNKEL (reference sequence). The V end was cut by 1 base, the J end by 1 base, with 13 bases between. This CDR3 is built from 16 residues. The CDR3 nucleotides read TGTGCCAGCAGCCAAGGATCGGGGACATTCCAAGAGACCCAGTACTTC. Amino acid sequence: CASSQGSGTFQETQYF.

The chain carries TRBV5-6 and TRBJ2-5, with 7 nucleotides matching TRBD1. J was trimmed by 0 bases and V by 4 bases; bases with no gene match: 6. The CDR3 length is 15 residues. CDR1 is SGHDT, CDR2 YYEEEE, per germline. The CDR3 bases are TGTGCCAGCAGCCGGGGACAGATAGACCAAGAGACCCAGTACTTC. It codes for CASSRGQIDQETQYF. Based on the CDR3 plus reference TRBV5-6 and TRBJ2-5, the full variable domain is DAGVTQSPTHLIKTRGQQVTLRCSPKSGHDTVSWYQQALGQGPQFIFQYYEEEERQRGNFPDRFSGHQFPNYSSELNVNALLLGDSALYLCASSRGQIDQETQYFGPGTRLLVL.

The gene calls are TRBV5-6 and TRBJ2-7; D is possibly TRBD1 (6 bases). In germline, CDR1 is SGHDT, CDR2 YYEEEE. V was clipped by 4 bases and J by 2 bases, with 22 bases between them. The CDR3 covers 17 residues. The CDR3 coding sequence is TGTGCCAGCAGCCTCCGGGACATCCCGTACCGGCCCTACGAGCAGTACTTC. It is translated as CASSLRDIPYRPYEQYF.

The CDR3 nucleotides are TGTGCCAGCAGCTTAGCGGGACTAGCAGCTGACGAGCAGTACTTC. This sequence encodes CASSLAGLAADEQYF. The gene calls are TRBV7-9 and TRBJ2-7; TRBD2 matches at 9 bases. Germline V gene lookup returns CDR1 SEHNR and CDR2 FQNEAQ (reference sequence). Trimming at V came to 0 bases and at J to 5 bases, leaving 5 bases not matched to a gene. The CDR3 has 15 amino acids.

The rearrangement links TRBV2 to TRBJ1-1, with 9 bases matching TRBD1. Per the germline V gene, CDR1 is SNHLY and CDR2 is FYNNEI. J lost 11 bases, V lost 6 bases, and 4 bases had no gene match. CDR3 length: 11 amino acids. The CDR3 DNA follows: TGTGCCAGCAGGGACAGGGGCTGGGCTTTCTTT. It translates to CASRDRGWAFF. Full variable domain (outside the CDR3, taken from reference TRBV2 and TRBJ1-1): EPEVTQTPSHQVTQMGQEVILRCVPISNHLYFYWYRQILGQKVEFLVSFYNNEISEKSEIFDDQFSVERPDGSNFTLKIRSTKLEDSAMYFCASRDRGWAFFGQGTRLTVV.